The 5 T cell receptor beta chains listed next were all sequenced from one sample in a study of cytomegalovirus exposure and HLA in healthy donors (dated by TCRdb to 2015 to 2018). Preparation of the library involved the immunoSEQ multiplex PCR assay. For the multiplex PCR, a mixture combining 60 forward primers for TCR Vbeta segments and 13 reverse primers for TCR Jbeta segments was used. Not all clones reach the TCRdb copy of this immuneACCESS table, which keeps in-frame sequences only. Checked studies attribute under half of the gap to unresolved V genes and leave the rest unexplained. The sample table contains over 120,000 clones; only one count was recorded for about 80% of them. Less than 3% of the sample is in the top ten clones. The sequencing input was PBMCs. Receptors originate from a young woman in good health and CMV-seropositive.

The CDR3 nucleotides read TGTGCCAGCTCACCATCCTTGAATTCACCCCTCCACTTT. Translated: CASSPSLNSPLHF. The V call is TRBV18, the J call TRBJ1-6; D not resolved. CDR1 and CDR2 (germline): KGHSH, LQKENI. The CDR3 loop spans 13 amino acids. Trimming left V 2 bases short and J 7 bases short, with 6 bases between.

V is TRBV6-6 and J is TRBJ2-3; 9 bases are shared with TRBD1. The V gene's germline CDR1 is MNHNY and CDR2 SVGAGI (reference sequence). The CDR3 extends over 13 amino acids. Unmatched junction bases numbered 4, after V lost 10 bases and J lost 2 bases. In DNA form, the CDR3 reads TGTGCCATCGGGACAGGGAACACAGATACGCAGTATTTT. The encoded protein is CAIGTGNTDTQYF.

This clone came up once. CDR3: CASSSYRKNTEAFF. DNA for the CDR3: TGTGCCAGCAGCTCTTACAGGAAAAACACTGAAGCTTTCTTT. This rearrangement joins TRBV7-6 to TRBJ1-1, with D maybe TRBD1 (5 bases). The CDR3 has 14 amino acids. V was clipped by 4 bases and J by 2 bases, with 11 bases between them. Germline-derived CDR1 and CDR2 are SGHVS and FNYEAQ.

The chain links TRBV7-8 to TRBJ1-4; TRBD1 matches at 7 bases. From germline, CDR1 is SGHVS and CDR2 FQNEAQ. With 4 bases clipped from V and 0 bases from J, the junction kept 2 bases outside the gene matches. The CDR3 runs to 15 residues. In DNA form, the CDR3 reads TGTGCCAGCAGCTCTCAGGGGGCAACTAATGAAAAACTGTTTTTT. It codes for CASSSQGATNEKLFF.

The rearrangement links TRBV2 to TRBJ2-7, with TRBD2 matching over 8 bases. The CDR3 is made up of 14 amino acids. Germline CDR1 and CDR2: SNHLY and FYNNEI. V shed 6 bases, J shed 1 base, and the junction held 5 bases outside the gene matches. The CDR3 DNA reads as TGTGCCAGCAGGGTTTCGGGGGGGTCCTACGAGCAGTACTTC. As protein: CASRVSGGSYEQYF. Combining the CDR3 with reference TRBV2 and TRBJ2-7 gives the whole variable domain EPEVTQTPSHQVTQMGQEVILRCVPISNHLYFYWYRQILGQKVEFLVSFYNNEISEKSEIFDDQFSVERPDGSNFTLKIRSTKLEDSAMYFCASRVSGGSYEQYFGPGTRLTVT.